These 22 T cell receptor beta chains came from one sample sequenced in a study of shared clonotypes between healthy human individuals. TCRdb's table, derived via immunoSEQ multiplex PCR, lists solely in-frame clones and lacks some. This sample yields approximately 2.4 million clones, of which roughly 95% are seen a single time; 0.1% to 0.15% belongs to the top ten. Sequencing was carried out using naive CD4+ T cells sorted from blood. Subset described: CD45RA+ positively selected. The receptor set was obtained from a man aged 18 to 29 in good health.

Notes on this clone: This same CDR3 is encoded by further DNA sequences in the sample. V usage is TRBV20-1 and J usage is TRBJ1-4; D is unclear. The CDR3 has 11 residues. V shed 3 bases and J shed 8 bases, with 7 bases lying between them. CDR1 and CDR2 from the germline V gene are DFQATT and SNEGSKA (reference sequence). The CDR3 region has the DNA TGCAGTGCTAGTAGTAGGGAAAAACTGTTTTTT. Its protein is CSASSREKLFF.

The CDR3 loop reads CASSLVGTGVAKNIQYF. The DNA for the CDR3 is TGTGCCAGCAGCTTGGTTGGGACAGGGGTGGCCAAAAACATTCAGTACTTC. The chain combines TRBV5-4 with TRBJ2-4; 10 bases are a match to TRBD1. The CDR3 is 17 residues long. V was clipped by 0 bases and J by 1 base; unmatched bases: 4. Germline assignment: CDR1 SGHNT and CDR2 YYREEE (reference sequence). Looking up the rest from reference TRBV5-4 and TRBJ2-4 gives the full variable domain: ETGVTQSPTHLIKTRGQQVTLRCSSQSGHNTVSWYQQALGQGPQFIFQYYREEENGRGNFPPRFSGLQFPNYSSELNVNALELDDSALYLCASSLVGTGVAKNIQYFGAGTRLSVL.

This clone was found once. The rearrangement joins TRBV6-1 to TRBJ2-7; 12 bases align to TRBD2. After removal of 6 bases from V and 4 bases from J, the junction contained 10 bases not matched to a gene. CDR3 length equals 16 residues. CDR1 is MNHNS and CDR2 is SASEGT in the germline V gene. The CDR3 sequence: CASRELAGGIIYEQYF. In DNA, the CDR3 is TGTGCCAGCAGGGAACTAGCGGGGGGCATTATATACGAGCAGTACTTC.

This sequence joins TRBV6-6 and TRBJ1-3; TRBD1 matches 8 bases. The junction had 10 bases not matched to a gene; V was cut back by 5 bases and J by 7 bases. This CDR3 comprises 15 residues. Germline loops: CDR1 MNHNY, CDR2 SVGAGI (reference sequence). The CDR3 DNA reads TGTGCCAGCAGTAGCACAGGGGGGTTGAAGAACACCATATATTTT. Encoded protein: CASSSTGGLKNTIYF.

CDR3 residues: CASSGLPAIQETQYF. In DNA, the CDR3 is TGTGCCAGCAGTGGACTACCCGCGATACAAGAGACCCAGTACTTC. The rearrangement joins TRBV2 to TRBJ2-5; TRBD2 is a possible D gene (5 bases). V was shortened by 4 bases and J by 2 bases, with 14 bases between the two germline ends. CDR1 is SNHLY and CDR2 is FYNNEI in the germline V gene. The CDR3 spans 15 residues. The complete variable domain, with remaining parts taken from reference TRBV2 and TRBJ2-5, reads EPEVTQTPSHQVTQMGQEVILRCVPISNHLYFYWYRQILGQKVEFLVSFYNNEISEKSEIFDDQFSVERPDGSNFTLKIRSTKLEDSAMYFCASSGLPAIQETQYFGPGTRLLVL.

The rearrangement uses TRBV21-1 and TRBJ2-7. TRBV21-1 counts as a pseudogene. This CDR3 contains 17 residues. The CDR3 DNA follows: TGTGCCAGCAGCAAAGCTTTTGGGACCGAGTTTGAGCGCGAGCAGTACTTC. It specifies CASSKAFGTEFEREQYF.

The gene calls are TRBV6-1 and TRBJ2-7; D call uncertain. The CDR3 consists of 13 residues. V dropped 7 bases and J dropped 6 bases, with 16 bases sitting between them. From germline, CDR1 is MNHNS and CDR2 SASEGT. The CDR3 DNA follows: TGTGCCAGCACAATGTTCGTTTCCGTCGAGCAGTACTTC. Protein product: CASTMFVSVEQYF.

This clone appeared a single time. The chain's CDR3 is CAVDRGTGELFF. The CDR3 region has the DNA TGTGCCGTAGACAGGGGCACCGGGGAGCTGTTTTTT. The rearrangement uses TRBV6-6 and TRBJ2-2, with TRBD1 identical over 8 bases. Germline CDR1 reads MNHNY; CDR2 reads SVGAGI (reference sequence). The CDR3 covers 12 residues. Trimming removed 11 bases from V and 4 bases from J; junction bases left unmatched: 3.

The gene calls are TRBV13 and TRBJ1-6; 11 bases agree with TRBD1. V dropped 5 bases and J dropped 7; count of bases not matched to a gene: 4. The CDR3 is 15 amino acids. The germline gives CDR1 PRHDT, CDR2 FYEKMQ (reference sequence). DNA for the CDR3: TGTGCCAGCAGCCTCGGGACAGGGGGGAATTCACCCCTCCACTTT. Translation: CASSLGTGGNSPLHF.

The V and J genes are TRBV2 and TRBJ1-1; the D is unclear. This CDR3 comprises 14 residues. The germline V gene encodes CDR1 SNHLY and CDR2 FYNNEI. Trimming shortened V by 1 base and J by 0 bases, and 6 bases separated the two germline ends. Here the CDR3 reads CASSEEVMNTEAFF. Written as DNA, the CDR3 is TGTGCCAGCAGTGAAGAAGTCATGAACACTGAAGCTTTCTTT.

In its sample, this clone was seen once. The J gene is TRBJ1-2, the V gene TRBV28; 9 bases agree with TRBD1. V was pared by 6 bases and J by 7 bases, with 9 bases of the junction left unmatched. The CDR3 contains 14 residues. Germline-derived CDR1 and CDR2 are MDHEN and SYDVKM. Written as DNA, the CDR3 is TGTGCCAGCAGGTCGGGACAGGGAGGCGGTGGCTACACCTTC. Encoded protein: CASRSGQGGGGYTF.

This sequence joins TRBV29-1 and TRBJ1-2; 10 bases agree with TRBD1. The CDR3 length is 16 residues. V lost 3 bases and J lost 4; bases outside the gene matches: 11. CDR1 and CDR2 from the germline V gene are SQVTM and ANQGSEA. The CDR3 DNA reads as TGCAGCGTTGACGGGCAAATAGGGACAGGGGTCTATGGCTACACCTTC. The encoded protein is CSVDGQIGTGVYGYTF.

The chain joins TRBV30 to TRBJ1-4; 7 positions agree with TRBD1. V shed 2 bases and J 0 bases; nucleotides not matched to a gene: 21. The CDR3 consists of 21 residues. The germline V gene has CDR1 GTSNPN and CDR2 SVGIG (reference sequence). The CDR3 DNA follows: TGTGCCTGGAGTACATCGGGAAGGGGGACAGCCCTAACTTCAACTAATGAAAAACTGTTTTTT. Protein sequence: CAWSTSGRGTALTSTNEKLFF.

The chain joins TRBV21-1 to TRBJ1-2; the D call in the table, TRBD1, was not verified against the DNA. TRBV21-1 is a recognized pseudogene. The CDR3 is 16 amino acids. CDR3 sequence: CASSKIEGVWYDGYTF. Here the CDR3 DNA reads TGTGCCAGCAGCAAAATAGAGGGGGTTTGGTATGATGGCTACACCTTC.

The chain links TRBV6-1 to TRBJ2-5; 7 bases are shared with TRBD1. Trimming took 1 base from V and 2 from J; bases not matched to a gene: 7. This CDR3 has 16 residues. Germline CDR1 and CDR2: MNHNS and SASEGT. The CDR3 region is CASSEGRGPRQETQYF. In nucleotides, the CDR3 is TGTGCCAGCAGTGAAGGAAGGGGGCCAAGGCAAGAGACCCAGTACTTC.

This clone was detected only once. The chain couples TRBV29-1 to TRBJ2-7, with 8 bases identical to TRBD1. Trimming cost V 4 bases and J 0 bases; bases outside gene matches: 5. CDR3 length: 14 amino acids. Germline V lookup: CDR1 SQVTM, CDR2 ANQGSEA. CDR3 bases: TGCAGCGTTGGGGGTACAGGGGGCTCCTACGAGCAGTACTTC. It encodes CSVGGTGGSYEQYF.

This clone occurred once. The chain is built from TRBV10-2 and TRBJ2-7; no reliable D call. V shed 6 bases and J shed 0 bases, with 9 bases lying between them. Germline V lookup: CDR1 WSHSY, CDR2 SAAADI. This CDR3 region has 13 residues. The CDR3 here is CASRRYYSYEQYF. DNA for the CDR3: TGCGCCAGCAGGAGATACTACTCCTACGAGCAGTACTTC.

The CDR3 sequence is CASSQGQGEETQYF. The CDR3 coding sequence is TGCGCCAGCAGCCAAGGACAGGGAGAAGAGACCCAGTACTTC. V and J are TRBV4-1 and TRBJ2-5, with 7 positions matching TRBD1. This CDR3 spans 14 amino acids. CDR1 and CDR2 (germline): MGHRA, YSYEKL. The J segment lost 3 bases and the V segment lost 1 base, leaving 2 bases of the junction unmatched.

The chain uses TRBV30 and TRBJ1-6; D is ambiguous. From germline, CDR1 is GTSNPN and CDR2 SVGIG (reference sequence). The V end lost 2 bases, the J end lost 0 bases, and 14 bases lay between the germline ends. The CDR3 covers 17 residues. Here the CDR3 reads CAWSRTAASSYNSPLHF. The CDR3 DNA follows: TGTGCCTGGAGTAGGACGGCAGCGAGCTCCTATAATTCACCCCTCCACTTT.

The chain uses TRBV28 and TRBJ1-1; 7 positions match TRBD1. There are 15 residues in the CDR3. Per the germline V gene, CDR1 is MDHEN and CDR2 is SYDVKM. V trimming: 4 bases; J trimming: 1 base; junction bases outside the gene matches: 6. The CDR3 DNA is TGTGCCAGCAGTTCCGCCGACAGGGCGAACACTGAAGCTTTCTTT. This translates into CASSSADRANTEAFF.

The CDR3 loop reads CAWSVGTQGWRIKTQYF. CDR3 bases: TGTGCCTGGAGTGTGGGGACTCAGGGGTGGCGCATAAAGACCCAGTACTTC. This chain uses TRBV30 with TRBJ2-5; D assignment may be TRBD1 or TRBD2 (6 bases each). V was shortened by 0 bases and J by 6 bases, with 23 bases between the two germline ends. The CDR3 is made up of 17 amino acids. Germline CDR1 and CDR2: GTSNPN and SVGIG (reference sequence).

The chain links TRBV7-2 to TRBJ2-7; tentative D call: TRBD1 (5 bases). This CDR3 is 15 amino acids long. Trimming left V 1 base short and J 3 bases short, with 13 bases between. The V gene's germline CDR1 is SGHTA and CDR2 FQGNSA. CDR3 sequence reads: CASSLGSGSFYEQYF. DNA for the CDR3: TGTGCCAGCAGCTTAGGGTCAGGGTCTTTCTACGAGCAGTACTTC.